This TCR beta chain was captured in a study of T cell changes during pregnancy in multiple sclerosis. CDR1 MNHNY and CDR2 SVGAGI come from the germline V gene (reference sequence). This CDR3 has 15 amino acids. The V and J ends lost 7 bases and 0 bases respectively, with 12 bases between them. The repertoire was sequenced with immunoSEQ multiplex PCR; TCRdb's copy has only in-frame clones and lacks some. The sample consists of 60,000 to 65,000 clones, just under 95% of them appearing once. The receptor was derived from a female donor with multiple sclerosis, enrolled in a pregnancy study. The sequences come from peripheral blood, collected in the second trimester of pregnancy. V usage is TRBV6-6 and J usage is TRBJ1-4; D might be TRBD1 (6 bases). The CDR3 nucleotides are TGTGCCAGCACCCAGGGGATTGCAACTAATGAAAAACTGTTTTTT. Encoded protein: CASTQGIATNEKLFF.